The 30 T cell receptor beta chains in this list originate from one sample, sequenced in a study of blood T cell repertoires in COVID-19. Repertoires were generated with immunoSEQ multiplex PCR, while TCRdb's copy carries only in-frame clones and drops some. The sample contains under 200,000 clones, 88% of which appear only once. The sample was peripheral blood. All receptors derive from a man aged 45-65 years who had recovered from COVID-19.

The rearrangement joins TRBV7-2 to TRBJ2-7; D remains unclear. Germline-derived CDR1 and CDR2 are SGHTA and FQGNSA. There are 15 residues in the CDR3. The ends were cut back, 1 base at V and 0 bases at J, with 10 bases in the middle. As DNA, the CDR3 is TGTGCCAGCAGCTTAGGGCGGCAATACTCCTACGAGCAGTACTTC. Encoded protein: CASSLGRQYSYEQYF.

This clone was picked up one time. The V call is TRBV7-6, the J call TRBJ2-3; 9 nucleotides line up with TRBD1. V lost 3 bases and J lost 4; bases outside the gene matches: 5. This CDR3 is 15 amino acids long. Germline V gene sequence: CDR1 SGHVS, CDR2 FNYEAQ. The CDR3 coding sequence is TGTGCCAGCAGCTTCTCACAGGGGGCGGCAGATACGCAGTATTTT. Translating gives CASSFSQGAADTQYF.

J is TRBJ2-5 and V is TRBV7-6; D is undetermined. The CDR3 is 13 amino acids. Per the germline V gene, CDR1 is SGHVS and CDR2 is FNYEAQ. Trimming pared 3 bases from V and 3 bases from J, leaving 8 bases between. CDR3 DNA: TGTGCCAGCAGCTTGCGTCCCAAAGAGACCCAGTACTTC. It specifies CASSLRPKETQYF. The complete variable domain, with remaining parts taken from reference TRBV7-6 and TRBJ2-5, reads GAGVSQSPRYKVTKRGQDVALRCDPISGHVSLYWYRQALGQGPEFLTYFNYEAQQDKSGLPNDRFSAERPEGSISTLTIQRTEQRDSAMYRCASSLRPKETQYFGPGTRLLVL.

The gene calls are TRBV24-1 and TRBJ1-2; no clear D. V lost 6 bases and J 0 bases, leaving 13 bases between the germline ends. Germline V gene lookup returns CDR1 KGHDR and CDR2 SFDVKD. The CDR3 is 15 amino acids. The DNA of the CDR3 is TGTGCCACCAGTTCGTCGGCGGAAGCTAACTATGGCTACACCTTC. This codes for CATSSSAEANYGYTF.

The chain recombines TRBV15 with TRBJ2-5; 10 bases align to TRBD1. The germline V gene encodes CDR1 LNHNV and CDR2 YYDKDF (reference sequence). J was trimmed by 1 base and V by 9 bases; bases with no gene match: 11. The CDR3 is 16 amino acids. The DNA for the CDR3 is TGTGCCACGGCCTTTGGGGGGACAGGGGCCCAAGAGACCCAGTACTTC. Translating it yields CATAFGGTGAQETQYF.

This clone was observed a single time. The chain recombines TRBV9 with TRBJ2-4; 11 nucleotides match TRBD2. Germline V gene lookup returns CDR1 SGDLS and CDR2 YYNGEE. There are 17 residues in the CDR3. The ends lost 0 bases at V and 4 bases at J; junction bases unmatched: 6. CDR3 sequence reads: CASSVDPSGGTKNIQYF. CDR3 DNA: TGTGCCAGCAGCGTAGATCCTAGCGGGGGGACTAAAAACATTCAGTACTTC.

The rearrangement links TRBV25-1 to TRBJ2-1, with TRBD2 matching over 8 bases. The CDR3 is 13 amino acids. In germline, CDR1 is MGHDK, CDR2 SYGVNS. After removal of 1 base from V and 9 bases from J, the junction contained 2 bases not matched to a gene. The CDR3 region is CASSEFTSGEQFF. The DNA for the CDR3 is TGTGCCAGCAGTGAATTTACTAGCGGTGAGCAGTTCTTC.

J is TRBJ2-7 and V is TRBV2; 7 nucleotides align to TRBD1. Trimming took 6 bases from V and 1 from J; bases not matched to a gene: 6. Germline CDR1 and CDR2: SNHLY and FYNNEI. This CDR3 comprises 14 residues. CDR3 loop: CASRTGTASYEQYF. As DNA, the CDR3 is TGTGCCAGCAGGACCGGGACAGCATCCTACGAGCAGTACTTC.

The V call is TRBV6-5, the J call TRBJ1-2; 8 bases are shared with TRBD1. With 2 bases clipped from V and 7 bases from J, the junction kept 6 bases outside the gene matches. Germline V CDR1 and CDR2: MNHEY, SVGAGI. This CDR3 spans 14 amino acids. The CDR3 bases are TGTGCCAGCAGTTACGCGACAGGGGAATTTGGCTACACCTTC. Its translation is CASSYATGEFGYTF.

The gene calls are TRBV6-6 and TRBJ1-5; possible D gene TRBD1, 5 bases. Germline V CDR1 and CDR2: MNHNY, SVGAGI (reference sequence). V shed 6 bases and J shed 4 bases, with 16 bases lying between them. There are 15 residues in the CDR3. CDR3 DNA: TGTGCCAGCAGCAGGGTAAGGGAAGGGAATCAGCCCCAGCATTTT. Encoded protein: CASSRVREGNQPQHF.

The chain has TRBV5-6 and TRBJ1-1; 8 bases agree with TRBD1. Per germline, CDR1 SGHDT and CDR2 YYEEEE. Unmatched junction bases numbered 8, after V lost 2 bases and J lost 5 bases. The CDR3 length is 15 residues. The DNA for the CDR3 is TGTGCCAGCAGCTTTACCAGGGGGCGGTGGACTGAAGCTTTCTTT. Translated, it gives CASSFTRGRWTEAFF.

The rearrangement links TRBV12-3 or TRBV12-4 to TRBJ1-5; no definite D call. The V gene lost 3 bases and the J gene lost 1 base, with 4 bases spanning the gap. This CDR3 has 13 amino acids. The chain's CDR3 is CASSLGSNQPQHF. The CDR3 DNA is TGTGCCAGCAGTTTGGGCAGCAATCAGCCCCAGCATTTT.

The chain recombines TRBV2 with TRBJ1-1, with 10 nucleotides matching TRBD1. The V gene's germline CDR1 is SNHLY and CDR2 FYNNEI. The trim removed 8 bases at V and 1 base at J, leaving 4 bases unmatched. The CDR3 length is 14 residues. The CDR3 DNA is TGTGCCAGCTCCCGGGACAGGGGGAACACTGAAGCTTTCTTT. It specifies CASSRDRGNTEAFF.

The chain is built from TRBV19 and TRBJ2-1; no clear D. Germline V gene lookup returns CDR1 LNHDA and CDR2 SQIVND (reference sequence). With 3 bases removed from V and 0 bases from J, the gap between germline ends came to 9 bases. CDR3 length: 15 amino acids. Here the CDR3 reads CASSILADSYNEQFF. In DNA form, the CDR3 reads TGTGCCAGTAGTATTCTGGCGGACTCCTACAATGAGCAGTTCTTC.

This sequence joins TRBV9 and TRBJ2-7; 9 bases line up with TRBD2. The germline V gene has CDR1 SGDLS and CDR2 YYNGEE. The CDR3 sequence is 16 residues long. V gave up 0 bases and J gave up 4 bases; unmatched junction bases: 8. For the CDR3, the DNA is TGTGCCAGCAGCGTAGCCCCTAGCGGGAAGCTGTACGAGCAGTACTTC. Its translation is CASSVAPSGKLYEQYF.

V usage is TRBV4-1 and J usage is TRBJ2-2, with D possibly TRBD2 on 5 matching bases. The CDR3 is made up of 15 amino acids. Per the germline V gene, CDR1 is MGHRA and CDR2 is YSYEKL. The V end was cut by 0 bases, the J end by 6 bases, with 11 bases between. CDR3: CASSQEFEGPGELFF. In DNA, the CDR3 is TGCGCCAGCAGCCAAGAATTCGAGGGTCCCGGGGAGCTGTTTTTT.

This clone was seen once. The chain recombines TRBV9 with TRBJ2-5, with 7 bases aligning to TRBD2. J was trimmed by 4 bases and V by 4 bases; bases with no gene match: 7. The CDR3 consists of 14 residues. Germline lookup yields CDR1 SGDLS and CDR2 YYNGEE. CDR3 DNA: TGTGCCAGCAGCCCGCGACTAGCCTCAGAGACCCAGTACTTC. This encodes CASSPRLASETQYF.

The V and J genes are TRBV6-5 and TRBJ2-1; 8 bases map to TRBD2. The V segment lost 6 bases and the J segment 2 bases; nucleotides outside the gene matches: 6. The CDR3 totals 15 residues. Per germline, CDR1 MNHEY and CDR2 SVGAGI. CDR3 sequence: CASSISGDTYNEQFF. The CDR3 nucleotides are TGTGCCAGCAGCATTAGCGGGGATACCTACAATGAGCAGTTCTTC.

This chain uses TRBV4-2 with TRBJ1-6; TRBD1 matches at 7 bases. The CDR3 has 19 amino acids. The V gene's germline CDR1 is LGHNA and CDR2 YNFKEQ. With V trimmed by 2 bases and J by 4 bases, 14 bases remained unmatched. The CDR3, as DNA: TGTGCCAGCAGCCAACTCCGACAGGGTCGAGGTCCTTATAATTCACCCCTCCACTTT. Encoded protein: CASSQLRQGRGPYNSPLHF.

This clone was observed a few times. This sequence joins TRBV3-1 (or the pseudogene TRBV3-2) and TRBJ2-2, with TRBD2 matching over 14 bases. V dropped 3 bases and J dropped 6; count of bases not matched to a gene: 9. The CDR3 length is 18 residues. Germline CDR1 and CDR2: LGHDT and YNNKEL (reference sequence). CDR3 in DNA: TGTGCCAGCAGCCAGACGACTAGCGGGGGGGCGGATGCCGGGGAGCTGTTTTTT. As protein: CASSQTTSGGADAGELFF.

V is TRBV7-9 and J is TRBJ2-1, with TRBD2 identical over 7 bases. The CDR3 length is 14 residues. Trimming took 5 bases from V and 8 from J; bases not matched to a gene: 9. The germline V gene encodes CDR1 SEHNR and CDR2 FQNEAQ (reference sequence). CDR3: CASSARTGGDEQFF. As DNA, the CDR3 is TGTGCCAGCAGCGCAAGGACTGGGGGGGATGAGCAGTTCTTC.

This chain joins TRBV5-6 and TRBJ1-1, with a tentative D call TRBD1 (6 bases). Germline CDR1 SGHDT, CDR2 YYEEEE. With 3 bases removed from V and 1 base from J, the gap between germline ends came to 13 bases. CDR3 length: 15 amino acids. CDR3 residues: CASSYFHRENTEAFF. The CDR3 nucleotides read TGTGCCAGCAGCTACTTCCACAGGGAGAACACTGAAGCTTTCTTT.

The chain has TRBV10-3 and TRBJ2-3, with 15 bases identical to TRBD2. The V segment lost 2 bases and the J segment 4 bases; nucleotides outside the gene matches: 4. This CDR3 is 17 amino acids long. Germline V CDR1 and CDR2: ENHRY, SYGVKD. The DNA of the CDR3 is TGTGCCATCAGTGAGGGGACTAGCGGGAGGAGGTCAGATACGCAGTATTTT. Amino acids: CAISEGTSGRRSDTQYF.

This clone was observed a few times. This sequence joins TRBV5-4 and TRBJ2-1; 7 bases align to TRBD2. The germline V gene encodes CDR1 SGHNT and CDR2 YYREEE (reference sequence). Trimming removed 0 bases from V and 3 bases from J; junction bases left unmatched: 3. The CDR3 is 15 residues long. The CDR3 region is CASSLDAGVYNEQFF. The CDR3 coding sequence is TGTGCCAGCAGCTTGGACGCGGGGGTCTACAATGAGCAGTTCTTC.

The chain has TRBV7-2 and TRBJ1-4, with D possibly TRBD1 on 6 matching bases. The CDR3 is made up of 13 amino acids. Deletions cut 4 bases from V and 8 bases from J, with 11 bases between. Germline V lookup: CDR1 SGHTA, CDR2 FQGNSA. This CDR3 is CASSYGQPEKLFF. DNA of the CDR3: TGTGCCAGCAGCTACGGACAGCCAGAAAAACTGTTTTTT.

The chain is built from TRBV27 and TRBJ1-3; D gene ambiguous. The length of the CDR3 is 14 residues. Trimming shortened V by 3 bases and J by 0 bases, and 6 bases separated the two germline ends. Per germline, CDR1 MNHEY and CDR2 SMNVEV (reference sequence). The CDR3 protein is CASSLYSSGNTIYF. The CDR3 nucleotides are TGTGCCAGCAGTTTGTACTCCTCTGGAAACACCATATATTTT.

The genes are TRBV28 and TRBJ1-1, with 11 bases lining up with TRBD1. Unmatched junction bases numbered 6, after V lost 10 bases and J lost 8 bases. The CDR3 is 12 amino acids. Per the germline V gene, CDR1 is MDHEN and CDR2 is SYDVKM. The CDR3 region has the DNA TGTGCCACGCGGACAGGGGGCTTAGAAGCTTTCTTT. Residues: CATRTGGLEAFF.

This clone was observed a single time. The genes are TRBV5-1 and TRBJ2-3; a weak D match, TRBD2 (7 bases). The CDR3 totals 14 residues. Germline assignment: CDR1 SGHRS and CDR2 YFSETQ. V was shortened by 0 bases and J by 6 bases, with 11 bases between the two germline ends. CDR3 nucleotides: TGCGCCAGCAGCTTGGTGGGGGGGCTGGATACGCAGTATTTT. It specifies CASSLVGGLDTQYF. Using reference TRBV5-1 and TRBJ2-3 for the parts outside the CDR3, the full variable domain is KAGVTQTPRYLIKTRGQQVTLSCSPISGHRSVSWYQQTPGQGLQFLFEYFSETQRNKGNFPGRFSGRQFSNSRSEMNVSTLELGDSALYLCASSLVGGLDTQYFGPGTRLTVL.

The CDR3 sequence is CASRPGSGKPADTQYF. As DNA, the CDR3 is TGCGCCAGCAGGCCGGGTAGCGGGAAACCCGCCGATACGCAGTATTTT. The chain links TRBV5-1 to TRBJ2-3, with TRBD2 matching over 8 bases. V lost 5 bases to trimming and J lost 6 bases; unmatched junction nucleotides: 14. This CDR3 is built from 16 residues. Looked up from germline, CDR1 is SGHRS and CDR2 is YFSETQ.

The genes are TRBV7-2 and TRBJ2-7; D gene ambiguous. This CDR3 region has 15 residues. CDR1 and CDR2 (germline): SGHTA, FQGNSA. V was cut by 1 base and J by 0 bases, with 10 bases left in between. CDR3 in DNA: TGTGCCAGCAGCTTAGGACGGTGGAGCTCCTACGAGCAGTACTTC. Translation: CASSLGRWSSYEQYF.